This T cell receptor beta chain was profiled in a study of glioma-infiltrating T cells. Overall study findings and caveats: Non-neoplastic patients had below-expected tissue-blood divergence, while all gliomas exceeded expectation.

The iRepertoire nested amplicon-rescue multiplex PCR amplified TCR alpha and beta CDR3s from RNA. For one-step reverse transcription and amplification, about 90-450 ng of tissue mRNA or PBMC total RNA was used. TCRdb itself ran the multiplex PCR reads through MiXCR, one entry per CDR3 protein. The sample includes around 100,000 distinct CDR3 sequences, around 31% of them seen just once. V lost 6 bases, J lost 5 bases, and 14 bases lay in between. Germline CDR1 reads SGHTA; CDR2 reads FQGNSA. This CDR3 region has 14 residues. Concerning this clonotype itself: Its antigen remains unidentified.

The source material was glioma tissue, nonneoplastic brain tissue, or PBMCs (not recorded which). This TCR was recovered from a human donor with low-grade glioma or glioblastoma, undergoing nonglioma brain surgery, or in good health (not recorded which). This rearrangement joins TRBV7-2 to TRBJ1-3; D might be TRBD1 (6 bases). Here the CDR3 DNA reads TGTGCCAGCAGTCCTCAGGGGATCAGAAACACCATATATTTT. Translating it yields CASSPQGIRNTIYF.